This entry lists 15 T cell receptor beta chains sequenced from one sample in a study of shared clonotypes between healthy human individuals (dated by TCRdb to about 2020). Receptor amplification or capture employed the immunoSEQ multiplex PCR assay. TCRdb limited this immuneACCESS table to in-frame rearrangements with V and J called. A share of clones is missing; checked studies link under half to unresolved V genes, and the rest is unexplained. Within this sample are around 200,000 clones, with approximately 61% of them counted one time only. 10% of the sample goes to the ten largest clones. The sample consisted of memory CD4+ T cells sorted from blood. Taken with the paper, the label for cell subset or site translates to: CD45RA-negative fraction. These TCRs come from a young man in good health.

This CDR3 reads CASRREPGETQYF. The CDR3 nucleotides are TGCGCCAGCCGCAGGGAACCCGGAGAGACCCAGTACTTC. This chain uses TRBV10-1 with TRBJ2-5; maybe TRBD1 (5 bases). This CDR3 has 13 residues. Germline CDR1 and CDR2: WNHNN and SYGVQD (reference sequence). The V gene lost 8 bases and the J gene lost 4 bases, with 14 bases spanning the gap.

The chain joins TRBV6-5 to TRBJ2-7; 7 nucleotides align to TRBD2. Per the germline V gene, CDR1 is MNHEY and CDR2 is SVGAGI. The J segment lost 0 bases and the V segment lost 6 bases, leaving 2 bases of the junction unmatched. The CDR3 sequence is 13 residues long. CDR3 coding DNA: TGTGCCAGCAGACGGGACTACTCCTACGAGCAGTACTTC. Encoded protein: CASRRDYSYEQYF.

A single count supports this clone. A read error is possible here, since a much larger clone lies one base away. The V call is TRBV5-6, the J call TRBJ2-5; weak D call: TRBD1 (5 bases). V gave up 10 bases and J gave up 5 bases, with 18 bases separating them. This CDR3 comprises 13 residues. Looked up from germline, CDR1 is SGHDT and CDR2 is YYEEEE. The CDR3 nucleotides read TGTGCCGGCTCCGGTATTGGGGCCGAGACCCAGTACTTC. This translates into CAGSGIGAETQYF.

This clone was counted a few times. The chain employs TRBV5-1 and TRBJ2-7; 7 positions agree with TRBD1. V lost 0 bases, J lost 1 base, and 7 bases stayed unmatched. CDR3 length equals 16 residues. Germline V gene data show CDR1 as SGHRS and CDR2 as YFSETQ. The CDR3 nucleotides read TGCGCCAGCAGCTTGGGCGCCGCAGGGGGATCCTACGAGCAGTACTTC. Translation gives CASSLGAAGGSYEQYF.

This rearrangement joins TRBV5-1 to TRBJ2-7, with 7 positions matching TRBD1. The CDR3 contains 13 residues. Germline V gene lookup returns CDR1 SGHRS and CDR2 YFSETQ. The V and J ends lost 4 bases and 2 bases, in that order; junction bases with no gene match: 3. CDR3: CASSQGTAYEQYF. The CDR3 DNA reads as TGCGCCAGCAGCCAGGGGACAGCCTACGAGCAGTACTTC.

This sequence joins TRBV5-1 and TRBJ2-5; 10 nucleotides match TRBD1. Germline V gene lookup returns CDR1 SGHRS and CDR2 YFSETQ. The CDR3 spans 15 residues. V shed 3 bases and J 4 bases; nucleotides not matched to a gene: 6. CDR3 nucleotides: TGCGCCAGCAGCTGGGGGACAGGGGAGGGAGAGACCCAGTACTTC. Its translation: CASSWGTGEGETQYF. The whole variable domain, remainder taken from reference TRBV5-1 and TRBJ2-5, is KAGVTQTPRYLIKTRGQQVTLSCSPISGHRSVSWYQQTPGQGLQFLFEYFSETQRNKGNFPGRFSGRQFSNSRSEMNVSTLELGDSALYLCASSWGTGEGETQYFGPGTRLLVL.

The chain employs TRBV10-2 and TRBJ2-7, with TRBD1 as a possible D gene (7 bases). The CDR3 extends over 16 amino acids. Per germline, CDR1 WSHSY and CDR2 SAAADI. With 4 bases removed from V and 6 bases from J, the gap between germline ends came to 22 bases. The CDR3 sequence is CASSAGGTRGESEQYF. CDR3 coding DNA: TGCGCCAGCAGTGCAGGGGGGACAAGGGGCGAGTCCGAGCAGTACTTC.

V is TRBV28 and J is TRBJ1-2; D is undetermined. Germline V CDR1 and CDR2: MDHEN, SYDVKM. Trimming removed 3 bases from V and 6 bases from J, with 14 bases in between. The CDR3 loop spans 14 amino acids. The DNA for the CDR3 is TGTGCCAGCAGTTTGGCAGCTACAATTCATGGCTACACCTTC. This gives the protein CASSLAATIHGYTF.

V and J are TRBV12-5 and TRBJ2-1; 7 bases align to TRBD1. The V segment lost 6 bases and the J segment 5 bases; nucleotides outside the gene matches: 10. This CDR3 has 15 residues. Germline loops: CDR1 LGHNT, CDR2 FRNRAP. The CDR3 loop is CASGRGQDGHNEQFF. The DNA for the CDR3 is TGTGCTAGTGGCCGAGGACAGGACGGTCACAATGAGCAGTTCTTC.

The chain has TRBV6-5 and TRBJ1-1; D remains ambiguous. There are 16 residues in the CDR3. Germline V gives CDR1 MNHEY, CDR2 SVGAGI. Trimming removed 4 bases from V and 1 base from J, with 16 bases in between. Written as DNA, the CDR3 is TGTGCCAGCAGTTTAGTGGGTGTGGGGAGGAACACTGAAGCTTTCTTT. Amino acid sequence: CASSLVGVGRNTEAFF.

This clone was recorded once. V usage is TRBV7-8 and J usage is TRBJ2-6; 9 nucleotides line up with TRBD2. V lost 3 bases and J lost 1; bases outside the gene matches: 7. Germline lookup yields CDR1 SGHVS and CDR2 FQNEAQ. The CDR3 has 18 amino acids. The CDR3 protein is CASSFRLAGLSGANVLTF. CDR3 nucleotides: TGTGCCAGCAGCTTCAGGCTAGCGGGATTGTCTGGGGCCAACGTCCTGACTTTC.

The gene calls are TRBV28 and TRBJ2-2; D is possibly TRBD1 (5 bases). This CDR3 has 12 residues. The germline V gene has CDR1 MDHEN and CDR2 SYDVKM. Trimming stripped 6 bases from V and 6 bases from J, with 8 bases between. The CDR3, as DNA: TGTGCCAGCAGGGCAGGGCCCGGGGAGCTGTTTTTT. Protein: CASRAGPGELFF.

V and J are TRBV28 and TRBJ1-5; 7 nucleotides match TRBD1. The CDR3 runs to 14 residues. CDR1 MDHEN and CDR2 SYDVKM come from the germline V gene. Unmatched junction bases numbered 7, after V lost 7 bases and J lost 4 bases. CDR3 in amino acids: CASTGTARNQPQHF. DNA for the CDR3: TGTGCCAGCACCGGGACAGCGAGAAATCAGCCCCAGCATTTT.

J is TRBJ2-1 and V is TRBV14, with D maybe TRBD2 (6 bases). Germline loops: CDR1 SGHDN, CDR2 FVKESK. The CDR3 is 14 amino acids. V lost 3 bases and J 0 bases, leaving 6 bases between the germline ends. The chain's CDR3 is CASSHGGSYNEQFF. The CDR3 DNA reads TGTGCCAGCAGCCACGGGGGCTCCTACAATGAGCAGTTCTTC.

The chain joins TRBV21-1 to TRBJ2-7; the DNA was not used to check the table's D call, TRBD2. TRBV21-1 is a recognized pseudogene. The CDR3 consists of 21 residues. This CDR3 is CASSRGTGTSGRVSSSYEQYF. The CDR3 DNA reads as TGTGCCAGCAGCAGAGGGACCGGGACTAGCGGGAGGGTTTCCTCCTCCTACGAGCAGTACTTC.